The TCR beta chain under discussion was sequenced for a study of blood T cell repertoires in COVID-19. Using immunoSEQ multiplex PCR, the repertoire was profiled, and TCRdb retains in-frame clones only, with some absent. Among around 96,000 clones listed, nearly 95% were seen once. The trim removed 6 bases at V and 5 bases at J, leaving 8 bases unmatched. Looked up from germline, CDR1 is SGHDN and CDR2 is FVKESK. This CDR3 has 15 residues. The rearrangement joins TRBV14 to TRBJ2-2; 8 positions match TRBD1. This TCR was recovered from a human donor with active COVID-19. The donor label of this sample is uncertain. The source material was peripheral blood. Written as DNA, the CDR3 is TGTGCCAGCAGTCCTACAGGGGGGTTTACCGGGGAGCTGTTTTTT. Residues: CASSPTGGFTGELFF.